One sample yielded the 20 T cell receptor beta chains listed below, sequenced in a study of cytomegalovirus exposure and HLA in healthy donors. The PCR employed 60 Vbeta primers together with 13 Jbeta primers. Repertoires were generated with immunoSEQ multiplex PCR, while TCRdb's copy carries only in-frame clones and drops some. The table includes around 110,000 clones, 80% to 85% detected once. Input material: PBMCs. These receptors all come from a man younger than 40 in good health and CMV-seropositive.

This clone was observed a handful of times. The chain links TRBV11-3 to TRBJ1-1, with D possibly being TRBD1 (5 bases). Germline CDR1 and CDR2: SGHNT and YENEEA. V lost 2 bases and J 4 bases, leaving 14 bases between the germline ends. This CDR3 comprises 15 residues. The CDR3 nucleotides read TGTGCCAGCAGCTTATCGACCGGGGGTAGCACTGAAGCTTTCTTT. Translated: CASSLSTGGSTEAFF. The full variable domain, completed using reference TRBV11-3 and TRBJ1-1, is EAGVVQSPRYKIIEKKQPVAFWCNPISGHNTLYWYLQNLGQGPELLIRYENEEAVDDSQLPKDRFSAERLKGVDSTLKIQPAELGDSAVYLCASSLSTGGSTEAFFGQGTRLTVV.

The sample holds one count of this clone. CDR3 sequence: CASSLRRGGLGTDTQYF. The CDR3 DNA is TGTGCCAGCAGCCTACGACGGGGGGGTCTAGGCACAGATACGCAGTATTTT. This chain links TRBV5-6 with TRBJ2-3; TRBD2 matches 8 bases. Germline trimming cut 4 bases from V and 1 base from J; bases unmatched to any gene: 11. The CDR3 spans 17 residues. CDR1 SGHDT and CDR2 YYEEEE come from the germline V gene.

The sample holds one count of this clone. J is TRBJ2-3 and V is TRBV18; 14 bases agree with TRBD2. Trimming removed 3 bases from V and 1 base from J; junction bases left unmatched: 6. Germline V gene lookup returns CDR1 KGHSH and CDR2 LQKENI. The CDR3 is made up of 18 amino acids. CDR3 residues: CASSPRLAGGPGTDTQYF. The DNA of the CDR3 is TGTGCCAGCTCACCCAGACTAGCGGGGGGGCCGGGCACAGATACGCAGTATTTT.

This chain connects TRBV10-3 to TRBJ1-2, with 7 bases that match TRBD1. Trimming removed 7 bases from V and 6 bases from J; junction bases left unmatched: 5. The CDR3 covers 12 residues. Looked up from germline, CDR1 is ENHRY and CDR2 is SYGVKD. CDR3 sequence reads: CAITVDRDGYTF. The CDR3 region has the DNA TGTGCCATCACGGTCGACAGGGATGGCTACACCTTC.

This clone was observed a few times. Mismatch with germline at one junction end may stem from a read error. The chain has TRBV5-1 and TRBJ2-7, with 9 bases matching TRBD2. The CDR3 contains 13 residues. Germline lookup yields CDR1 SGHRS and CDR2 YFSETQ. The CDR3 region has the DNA TGCGCCAGCAGCTTGGAGCCTAGCGGGGAGGTCAGCTTC. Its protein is CASSLEPSGEVSF.

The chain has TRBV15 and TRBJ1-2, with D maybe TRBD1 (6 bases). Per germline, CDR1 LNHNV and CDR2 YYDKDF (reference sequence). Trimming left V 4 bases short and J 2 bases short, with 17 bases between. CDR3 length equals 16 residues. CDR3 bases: TGTGCCACCAGCAAACCCGCGCGGGGGCTCAACTATGGCTACACCTTC. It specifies CATSKPARGLNYGYTF.

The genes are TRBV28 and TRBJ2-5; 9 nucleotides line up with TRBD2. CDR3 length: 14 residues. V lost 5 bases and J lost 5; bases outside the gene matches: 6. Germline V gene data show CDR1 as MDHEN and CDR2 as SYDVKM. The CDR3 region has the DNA TGTGCCAGCAGTCGTAGCGGGGGTGGGGAGACCCAGTACTTC. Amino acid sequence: CASSRSGGGETQYF.

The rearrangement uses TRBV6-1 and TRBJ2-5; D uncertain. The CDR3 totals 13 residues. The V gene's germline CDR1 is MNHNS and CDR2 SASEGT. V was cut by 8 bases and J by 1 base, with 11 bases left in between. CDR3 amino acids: CASAPGTQETQYF. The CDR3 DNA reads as TGTGCCAGCGCCCCTGGCACCCAAGAGACCCAGTACTTC.

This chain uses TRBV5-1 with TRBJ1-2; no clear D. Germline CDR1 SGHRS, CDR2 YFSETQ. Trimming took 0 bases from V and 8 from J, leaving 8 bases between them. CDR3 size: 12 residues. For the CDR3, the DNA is TGCGCCAGCAGCTTGGACGGGGTAGGCTACACCTTC. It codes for CASSLDGVGYTF.

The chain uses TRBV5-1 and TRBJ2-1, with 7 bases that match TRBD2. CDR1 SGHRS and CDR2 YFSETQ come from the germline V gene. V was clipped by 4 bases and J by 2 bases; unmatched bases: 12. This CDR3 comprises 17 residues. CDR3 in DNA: TGCGCCAGCAGCCCGCCGGGAGGAGGGGCCACCTACAATGAGCAGTTCTTC. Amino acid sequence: CASSPPGGGATYNEQFF. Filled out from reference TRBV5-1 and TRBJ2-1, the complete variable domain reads KAGVTQTPRYLIKTRGQQVTLSCSPISGHRSVSWYQQTPGQGLQFLFEYFSETQRNKGNFPGRFSGRQFSNSRSEMNVSTLELGDSALYLCASSPPGGGATYNEQFFGPGTRLTVL.

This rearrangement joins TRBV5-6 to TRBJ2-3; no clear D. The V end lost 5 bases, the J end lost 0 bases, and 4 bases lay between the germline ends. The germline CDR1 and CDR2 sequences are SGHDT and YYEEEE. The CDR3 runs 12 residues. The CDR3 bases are TGTGCCAGCAGTTATAGCACAGATACGCAGTATTTT. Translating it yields CASSYSTDTQYF.

The CDR3 sequence is CASSLDNRISGANVLTF. The CDR3 DNA reads as TGCGCCAGCAGCTTGGACAACAGGATCTCTGGGGCCAACGTCCTGACTTTC. This chain links TRBV5-1 with TRBJ2-6; perhaps TRBD1 as D (5 bases). The germline V gene encodes CDR1 SGHRS and CDR2 YFSETQ. The CDR3 spans 17 residues. The ends were cut back, 0 bases at V and 0 bases at J, with 10 bases in the middle.

CDR3 sequence: CASSVEARGQYEQYF. CDR3 DNA sequence: TGTGCCAGCAGCGTAGAAGCCAGGGGGCAATACGAGCAGTACTTC. The V gene is TRBV9, the J gene TRBJ2-7; TRBD1 matches at 8 bases. V was clipped by 0 bases and J by 4 bases; unmatched bases: 6. This CDR3 is built from 15 residues. CDR1 is SGDLS, CDR2 YYNGEE, per germline.

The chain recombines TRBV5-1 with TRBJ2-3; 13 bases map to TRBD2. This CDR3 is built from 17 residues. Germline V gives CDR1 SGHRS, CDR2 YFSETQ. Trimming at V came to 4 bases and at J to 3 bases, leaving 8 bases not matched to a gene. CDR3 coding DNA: TGCGCCAGCAGCATGGGACTAGCGGGGAGGTTGACAGATACGCAGTATTTT. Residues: CASSMGLAGRLTDTQYF.

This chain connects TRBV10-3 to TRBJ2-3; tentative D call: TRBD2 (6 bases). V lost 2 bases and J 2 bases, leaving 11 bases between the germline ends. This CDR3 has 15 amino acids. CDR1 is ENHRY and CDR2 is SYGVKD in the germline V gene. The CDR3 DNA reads TGTGCCATCAGTGAGCCTAGCGATCCCACAGATACGCAGTATTTT. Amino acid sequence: CAISEPSDPTDTQYF.

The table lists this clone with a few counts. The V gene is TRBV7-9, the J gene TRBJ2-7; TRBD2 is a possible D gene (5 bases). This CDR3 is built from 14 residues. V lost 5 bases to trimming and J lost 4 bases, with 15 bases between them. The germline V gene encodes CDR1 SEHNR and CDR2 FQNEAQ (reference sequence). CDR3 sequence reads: CASSLSRTSYEQYF. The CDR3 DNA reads TGTGCCAGCAGCCTAAGCCGTACTAGTTACGAGCAGTACTTC.

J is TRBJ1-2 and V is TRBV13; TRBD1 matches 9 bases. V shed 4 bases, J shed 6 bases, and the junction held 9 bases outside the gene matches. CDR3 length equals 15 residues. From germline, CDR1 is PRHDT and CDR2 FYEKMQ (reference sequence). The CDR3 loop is CASSYPTDRGNGYTF. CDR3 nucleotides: TGTGCCAGCAGCTACCCTACGGACAGGGGAAATGGCTACACCTTC.

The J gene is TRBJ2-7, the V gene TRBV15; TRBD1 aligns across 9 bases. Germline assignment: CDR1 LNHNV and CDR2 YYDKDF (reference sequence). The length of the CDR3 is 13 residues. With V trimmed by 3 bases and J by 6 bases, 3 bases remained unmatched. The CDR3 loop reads CATSSTGQGEQYV. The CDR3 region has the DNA TGTGCCACCAGCAGTACGGGACAGGGCGAGCAGTACGTC.

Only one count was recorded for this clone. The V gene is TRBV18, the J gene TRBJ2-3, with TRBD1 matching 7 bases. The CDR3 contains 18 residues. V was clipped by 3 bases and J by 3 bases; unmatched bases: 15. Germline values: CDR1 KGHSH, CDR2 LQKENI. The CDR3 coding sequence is TGTGCCAGCTCACCTTATACCGGATACAGGGGACAAACAGATACGCAGTATTTT. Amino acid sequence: CASSPYTGYRGQTDTQYF.

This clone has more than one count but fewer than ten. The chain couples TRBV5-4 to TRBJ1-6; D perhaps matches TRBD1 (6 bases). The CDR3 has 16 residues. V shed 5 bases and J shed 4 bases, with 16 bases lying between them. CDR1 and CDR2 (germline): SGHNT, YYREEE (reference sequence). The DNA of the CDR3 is TGTGCCAGCAGTTTAGAAGCTGGACAGTATAATTCACCCCTCCACTTT. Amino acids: CASSLEAGQYNSPLHF.